Each of the 30 T cell receptor beta chains below was sequenced from the same sample in a study of T cells in Graves' hyperthyroidism and ophthalmopathy. Template material for amplifying TCR beta CDR3 regions consisted of RNA transcripts. In the first-round RT-PCR of the TCR CDR3, the HTBI primer set was used. TCRdb called the multiplex PCR reads again in MiXCR, with one record for every CDR3 protein. The sample lists 500,000 to 800,000 distinct CDR3 sequences, about 45% occurring once. Source material: peripheral blood or thyroid tissue (not recorded which). The receptors were gathered from an adult man with Graves' disease, either hyperthyroidism or ophthalmopathy (not recorded which).

The V and J genes are TRBV10-3 and TRBJ2-2; D is undetermined. The V and J ends lost 6 bases and 0 bases respectively, with 8 bases between them. Germline CDR1 ENHRY, CDR2 SYGVKD. This CDR3 is built from 14 residues. The DNA for the CDR3 is TGTGCCATCAGGGGTATCGCGAACACCGGGGAGCTGTTTTTT. Its protein product is CAIRGIANTGELFF.

This rearrangement joins TRBV12-3 or TRBV12-4 to TRBJ1-2, with a tentative D call TRBD1 (5 bases). The CDR3 is 13 amino acids. Trimming cost V 3 bases and J 10 bases, with 15 bases left between them. CDR3 nucleotide sequence: TGTGCCAGCAGTTTTGGGGCAGTAAAGGCCTACACCTTC. It codes for CASSFGAVKAYTF.

In its sample, this clonotype was seen many times. The genes are TRBV10-3 and TRBJ2-5; D unclear. The CDR3 has 13 residues. Germline CDR1 ENHRY, CDR2 SYGVKD. Trimming shortened V by 2 bases and J by 4 bases, and 8 bases separated the two germline ends. CDR3 sequence reads: CAISEGKTETQYF. The CDR3 DNA is TGTGCCATCAGTGAGGGGAAGACAGAGACCCAGTACTTC.

J is TRBJ1-2 and V is TRBV5-6; TRBD1 aligns across 9 bases. Germline CDR1 reads SGHDT; CDR2 reads YYEEEE. This CDR3 has 14 residues. V was clipped by 1 base and J by 6 bases; unmatched bases: 4. CDR3 DNA: TGTGCCAGCAGCTTGACAGGGGGCGTTAATGGCTACACCTTC. Residues: CASSLTGGVNGYTF.

This clonotype has more than one count but fewer than ten. This chain uses TRBV14 with TRBJ2-7, with TRBD1 identical over 8 bases. Germline assignment: CDR1 SGHDN and CDR2 FVKESK. After removal of 0 bases from V and 0 bases from J, the junction contained 4 bases not matched to a gene. The CDR3 contains 16 residues. The chain's CDR3 is CASSQDIGTGSYEQYF. CDR3 DNA sequence: TGTGCCAGCAGCCAAGATATTGGGACAGGCTCCTACGAGCAGTACTTC.

In nucleotides, the CDR3 is TGTGCCAGCAGCCCAGAGAATGAGCGGACCGGGGAGCTGTTTTTT. This encodes CASSPENERTGELFF. The rearrangement links TRBV7-9 to TRBJ2-2; maybe TRBD2 (5 bases). This CDR3 is built from 15 residues. Germline CDR1 and CDR2: SEHNR and FQNEAQ (reference sequence). Trimming removed 5 bases from V and 5 bases from J, with 15 bases in between.

This chain joins TRBV10-3 and TRBJ1-2, with no clear D. Trimming left V 1 base short and J 7 bases short, with 19 bases between. Germline CDR1 and CDR2: ENHRY and SYGVKD. The CDR3 runs to 16 residues. The CDR3 here is CAISELWAGVTGGYTF. CDR3 DNA sequence: TGTGCCATCAGTGAGTTATGGGCAGGAGTCACGGGTGGCTACACCTTC.

The rearrangement links TRBV20-1 to TRBJ2-2, with TRBD2 as a possible D gene (5 bases). V was clipped by 3 bases and J by 2 bases, with 10 bases between them. Germline V gene sequence: CDR1 DFQATT, CDR2 SNEGSKA (reference sequence). CDR3 length: 14 residues. CDR3 loop: CSASTLGNTGELFF. For the CDR3, the DNA is TGCAGTGCTAGTACACTAGGCAACACCGGGGAGCTGTTTTTT.

This clonotype came up a few times. The V and J genes are TRBV7-2 and TRBJ1-5, with 9 bases that match TRBD1. Germline lookup yields CDR1 SGHTA and CDR2 FQGNSA. The CDR3 totals 16 residues. V gave up 2 bases and J gave up 4 bases; unmatched junction bases: 6. CDR3 in amino acids: CASSLRTGVRNQPQHF. CDR3 nucleotide sequence: TGTGCCAGCAGCTTAAGGACAGGGGTGAGGAATCAGCCCCAGCATTTT.

At least ten counts were recorded for this clonotype. The chain joins TRBV29-1 to TRBJ1-2; 7 bases are shared with TRBD1. Germline trimming cut 4 bases from V and 8 bases from J; bases unmatched to any gene: 10. The V gene's germline CDR1 is SQVTM and CDR2 ANQGSEA. This CDR3 region has 13 residues. The CDR3 is CSVGRTGQMGYTF. CDR3 bases: TGCAGCGTTGGAAGGACAGGCCAGATGGGCTACACCTTC.

Only a few counts were recorded for this clonotype. This rearrangement joins TRBV7-9 to TRBJ2-7; D is perhaps TRBD1 (5 bases). CDR3 length: 14 residues. The V gene's germline CDR1 is SEHNR and CDR2 FQNEAQ (reference sequence). The V end was cut by 0 bases, the J end by 2 bases, with 8 bases between. The DNA for the CDR3 is TGTGCCAGCAGCTTAGCCCAGGGTCCCTACGAGCAGTACTTC. Its protein product is CASSLAQGPYEQYF.

Only a few counts were recorded for this clonotype. This rearrangement joins TRBV20-1 to TRBJ1-1; TRBD1 matches 11 bases. J was trimmed by 3 bases and V by 4 bases; bases with no gene match: 1. Germline V gene lookup returns CDR1 DFQATT and CDR2 SNEGSKA (reference sequence). The CDR3 is 13 amino acids. The CDR3 protein is CSATGQGDTEAFF. In DNA form, the CDR3 reads TGCAGTGCTACGGGACAGGGGGACACTGAAGCTTTCTTT.

The chain joins TRBV29-1 to TRBJ2-5; 10 bases fit TRBD1. V shed 6 bases and J 4 bases; nucleotides not matched to a gene: 5. This CDR3 contains 13 residues. The V gene's germline CDR1 is SQVTM and CDR2 ANQGSEA. CDR3 protein: CSVVDRGRETQYF. The CDR3 DNA sequence: TGCAGCGTAGTTGACAGGGGGCGAGAGACCCAGTACTTC.

This rearrangement joins TRBV7-2 to TRBJ1-1, with TRBD1 as a possible D gene (5 bases). Germline loops: CDR1 SGHTA, CDR2 FQGNSA. CDR3 length: 14 amino acids. Trimming removed 4 bases at V and 11 bases at J, with 20 bases between. The CDR3 loop reads CASSWGGSQPLAFF. The CDR3 DNA reads as TGTGCCAGCAGCTGGGGGGGGTCCCAGCCCCTGGCTTTCTTT.

The table lists this clonotype with many counts. This sequence joins TRBV10-3 and TRBJ2-6, with D perhaps being TRBD1 or TRBD2 (5 bases each). This CDR3 is built from 13 residues. The ends were cut back, 9 bases at V and 0 bases at J, with 6 bases in the middle. The germline gives CDR1 ENHRY, CDR2 SYGVKD. This chain's CDR3 is CAMRGSGANVLTF. CDR3 in DNA: TGTGCCATGAGGGGCTCTGGGGCCAACGTCCTGACTTTC.

The V call is TRBV4-2, the J call TRBJ2-5, with D possibly TRBD1 on 5 matching bases. CDR3 length: 14 residues. Trimming removed 0 bases at V and 4 bases at J, with 9 bases between. CDR1 and CDR2 (germline): LGHNA, YNFKEQ. The CDR3 nucleotides are TGTGCCAGCAGCCAAGATCAGGGTGGAGAGACCCAGTACTTC. Its protein is CASSQDQGGETQYF.

This clonotype was picked up a small number of times. This rearrangement joins TRBV7-2 to TRBJ1-5, with D maybe TRBD1 (5 bases). In germline, CDR1 is SGHTA, CDR2 FQGNSA. Trimming shortened V by 5 bases and J by 5 bases, and 16 bases separated the two germline ends. The CDR3 spans 15 residues. The CDR3 reads CASSPSQEPDQPQHF. The DNA of the CDR3 is TGTGCCAGCAGCCCCTCACAGGAACCTGATCAGCCCCAGCATTTT.

J is TRBJ2-7 and V is TRBV20-1, with D unresolved. The CDR3 contains 14 residues. Per germline, CDR1 DFQATT and CDR2 SNEGSKA (reference sequence). V shed 5 bases and J shed 3 bases, with 17 bases lying between them. Here the CDR3 DNA reads TGCAGTGCTCGCCCCCCCGGACGAGGCTACGAGCAGTACTTC. Encoded protein: CSARPPGRGYEQYF.

The chain couples TRBV20-1 to TRBJ2-7; TRBD1 is a possible D gene (6 bases). This CDR3 comprises 16 residues. V shed 0 bases and J shed 0 bases, with 15 bases lying between them. Germline CDR1 reads DFQATT; CDR2 reads SNEGSKA (reference sequence). The CDR3 here is CSARDNPDSLSYEQYF. CDR3 coding DNA: TGCAGTGCTAGAGATAACCCGGACAGCCTCTCCTACGAGCAGTACTTC.

The rearrangement links TRBV2 to TRBJ1-4; TRBD1 might be the D (5 bases). The germline CDR1 and CDR2 sequences are SNHLY and FYNNEI. Trimming took 2 bases from V and 5 from J, leaving 12 bases between them. The CDR3 is made up of 15 amino acids. The CDR3 coding sequence is TGTGCCAGCAGTGAAAGGCAGGGATTGAATGAAAAACTGTTTTTT. Translated: CASSERQGLNEKLFF. Combining the CDR3 with reference TRBV2 and TRBJ1-4 gives the whole variable domain EPEVTQTPSHQVTQMGQEVILRCVPISNHLYFYWYRQILGQKVEFLVSFYNNEISEKSEIFDDQFSVERPDGSNFTLKIRSTKLEDSAMYFCASSERQGLNEKLFFGSGTQLSVL.

The gene calls are TRBV20-1 and TRBJ2-7; D might be TRBD1 (8 bases). The CDR3 contains 17 residues. Germline-derived CDR1 and CDR2 are DFQATT and SNEGSKA (reference sequence). The V end was cut by 2 bases, the J end by 5 bases, with 25 bases between. CDR3 residues: CSARSGQGGGNGDEQYF. The CDR3 DNA is TGCAGTGCTAGATCCGGACAGGGCGGGGGTAATGGCGACGAGCAGTACTTC.

This rearrangement joins TRBV20-1 to TRBJ2-7, with TRBD2 identical over 8 bases. The CDR3 loop spans 13 amino acids. V was pared by 1 base and J by 5 bases, with 4 bases of the junction left unmatched. The germline gives CDR1 DFQATT, CDR2 SNEGSKA (reference sequence). CDR3 coding DNA: TGCAGTGCTAGAGGACTAGCGTCGAACGAGCAGTACTTC. It specifies CSARGLASNEQYF.

This clonotype was observed a few times. This chain uses TRBV20-1 with TRBJ1-5; D uncertain. Germline V gene sequence: CDR1 DFQATT, CDR2 SNEGSKA (reference sequence). This CDR3 is built from 15 residues. The V and J ends lost 0 bases and 0 bases respectively, with 9 bases between them. As DNA, the CDR3 is TGCAGTGCTAGAGAGAACCTTAATAGCAATCAGCCCCAGCATTTT. Amino acid sequence: CSARENLNSNQPQHF.

J is TRBJ1-1 and V is TRBV6-1; 9 bases align to TRBD1. Germline lookup yields CDR1 MNHNS and CDR2 SASEGT. The CDR3 loop spans 15 amino acids. Germline trimming cut 6 bases from V and 0 bases from J; bases unmatched to any gene: 5. The CDR3 is CASSWGDRVNTEAFF. DNA of the CDR3: TGTGCCAGCAGCTGGGGGGACAGGGTGAACACTGAAGCTTTCTTT.

As concerns this clonotype: Sequence at one end of the junction differs from germline and may be a read error. The gene calls are TRBV4-1 and TRBJ1-2; TRBD1 might be the D (5 bases). Germline V CDR1 and CDR2: MGHRA, YSYEKL. This CDR3 contains 14 residues. CDR3 loop: CASSQGHRIYGYTF. DNA of the CDR3: TGTGCCAGCAGCCAAGGACACCGGATTTATGGCTACACCTTC.

Only a few counts were recorded for this clonotype. J is TRBJ2-7 and V is TRBV7-9; D remains unclear. Germline V gives CDR1 SEHNR, CDR2 FQNEAQ (reference sequence). The CDR3 loop spans 12 amino acids. V was shortened by 8 bases and J by 1 base, with 9 bases between the two germline ends. The CDR3 reads CASSQESYEQYF. CDR3 sequence (DNA): TGTGCCAGCTCACAAGAATCCTACGAGCAGTACTTC.

Note on this clonotype: A much larger clone lies a single base off, so this may be a read error. The chain recombines TRBV7-8 with TRBJ2-7; no firm D call. V was shortened by 5 bases and J by 6 bases, with 11 bases between the two germline ends. The CDR3 spans 12 residues. Germline loops: CDR1 SGHVS, CDR2 FQNEAQ. In nucleotides, the CDR3 is TGTGCCAGCAGCAGGCTGGTGGGCGAGCAGTACTTC. It specifies CASSRLVGEQYF.

The chain is built from TRBV7-2 and TRBJ1-1; 7 positions agree with TRBD1. The CDR3 has 15 amino acids. V lost 5 bases, J lost 0 bases, and 6 bases stayed unmatched. From germline, CDR1 is SGHTA and CDR2 FQGNSA. Here the CDR3 DNA reads TGTGCCAGCAGCCTGGGGACAGCAATGAACACTGAAGCTTTCTTT. Translated, it gives CASSLGTAMNTEAFF.

The V and J genes are TRBV6-5 and TRBJ1-2; D is unresolved. The CDR3 covers 13 residues. Germline V gene sequence: CDR1 MNHEY, CDR2 SVGAGI. Trimming pared 2 bases from V and 2 bases from J, leaving 6 bases between. This chain's CDR3 is CASSYEENYGYTF. CDR3 DNA sequence: TGTGCCAGCAGTTACGAGGAAAACTATGGCTACACCTTC.

The chain is built from TRBV7-2 and TRBJ2-7, with 8 bases that match TRBD2. The CDR3 spans 15 residues. V lost 6 bases to trimming and J lost 5 bases; unmatched junction nucleotides: 12. In germline, CDR1 is SGHTA, CDR2 FQGNSA. CDR3 sequence: CASSLLPAGVNEQYF. For the CDR3, the DNA is TGTGCCAGCAGTCTACTGCCAGCGGGAGTCAACGAGCAGTACTTC.